What follows describes a single TCR beta chain. Its antigen is still unknown. The library targeted TCRbeta and was prepared with unique molecular identifiers. TCRdb fed the PCR reads into MiXCR, producing one record per CDR3 protein. The sample lists about 90,000 distinct CDR3 sequences; around 15% were seen once. The source of the sample is a study of T-cell reconstitution after alpha-beta-depleted transplantation in children. General study findings and limits: Reportedly, alpha-beta T cells present about two months post-transplant originated from several hundred expanded clones of graft origin. Day-60 TCRbeta diversity that was high in some patients was derived from surviving recipient T cells and thymic progenitors. One year after transplant, T-cell counts and diversity came mostly from newly produced T cells.

This CDR3 has 15 residues. CDR1 and CDR2 (germline): MNHEY, SVGEGT. V dropped 6 bases and J dropped 2; count of bases not matched to a gene: 8. The source of this sequence is a male patient between 2 and 10 years old who had a stem cell transplant for acute lymphoblastic leukemia, so the T cells may come from the graft donor. Sequenced material: PBMCs, mostly from graft donor cells, taken 180 days after TCRalphabeta/CD19-depleted stem cell transplant. This chain links TRBV6-2 or TRBV6-3 with TRBJ2-3; 7 bases align to TRBD2. The CDR3 reads CASSLPGLLTDTQYF. The CDR3 coding sequence is TGTGCCAGCAGCCTCCCGGGACTACTCACAGATACGCAGTATTTT.